These 18 T cell receptor beta chains were all obtained from the same sample, sequenced in a study of human T cells and chemical hapten exposure. TCRdb called the RACE reads again in MiXCR, with one record for every CDR3 protein. Among roughly 260,000 distinct CDR3 sequences, 7.5% to 10% were seen once, and the ten largest hold 2% to 2.5%. Indicated time point: pre-sensitization, week 0. The sample's treatment: therapeutic diphenylcyclopropenone sensitization with weekly scalp DPC. This specimen consisted of whole blood, obtained in connection with sensitization to the hapten diphenylcyclopropenone (DPC). These receptor sequences come from a woman in her 40s with alopecia areata. Some clones in this sample may be carry-over from other donors' samples.

This clonotype has a handful of counts. This chain joins TRBV28 and TRBJ2-4, with D maybe TRBD1 (6 bases). Trimming took 6 bases from V and 2 from J, leaving 14 bases between them. From germline, CDR1 is MDHEN and CDR2 SYDVKM. CDR3 length: 15 amino acids. The CDR3 sequence is CASSLLTGPKNIQYF. CDR3 bases: TGTGCCAGCAGCCTCCTGACAGGACCCAAAAACATTCAGTACTTC.

Points on this clonotype: The junction shows a germline mismatch at one end, possibly a read error. The rearrangement joins TRBV5-6 to TRBJ2-1; D tentatively reads TRBD1 or TRBD2 (5 bases each). The CDR3 has 16 amino acids. The germline gives CDR1 SGHDT, CDR2 YYEEEE. CDR3 nucleotides: TGTGCCAGCAGCTTGGAAGGAAGAGGGGCCTACTATGAGCAGTTCTTC. It yields the protein CASSLEGRGAYYEQFF.

This clonotype came up a few times. The chain links TRBV7-9 to TRBJ1-1, with no clear D. Germline assignment: CDR1 SEHNR and CDR2 FQNEAQ (reference sequence). V gave up 6 bases and J gave up 4 bases, with 12 bases separating them. The CDR3 has 13 residues. CDR3 in amino acids: CASSWEAGTEAFF. CDR3 bases: TGTGCCAGCAGTTGGGAGGCGGGCACTGAAGCTTTCTTT. The full variable domain, in which reference TRBV7-9 and TRBJ1-1 provide the parts outside the CDR3, is DTGVSQNPRHKITKRGQNVTFRCDPISEHNRLYWYRQTLGQGPEFLTYFQNEAQLEKSRLLSDRFSAERPKGSFSTLEIQRTEQGDSAMYLCASSWEAGTEAFFGQGTRLTVV.

The chain combines TRBV12-5 with TRBJ1-1; 7 bases are a match to TRBD1. This CDR3 has 13 residues. With 1 base clipped from V and 7 bases from J, the junction kept 3 bases outside the gene matches. CDR1 and CDR2 (germline): LGHNT, FRNRAP. CDR3 loop: CASGLAGQLEAFF. The CDR3 coding sequence is TGTGCTAGTGGTTTGGCGGGACAGCTTGAAGCTTTCTTT. Full variable domain (remainder filled in from reference TRBV12-5 and TRBJ1-1): DARVTQTPRHKVTEMGQEVTMRCQPILGHNTVFWYRQTMMQGLELLAYFRNRAPLDDSGMPKDRFSAEMPDATLATLKIQPSEPRDSAVYFCASGLAGQLEAFFGQGTRLTVV.

This clonotype was counted only a few times. The chain has TRBV3-1 and TRBJ2-7, with 10 bases that match TRBD1. The V segment lost 4 bases and the J segment 6 bases; nucleotides outside the gene matches: 6. The CDR3 is made up of 14 amino acids. Germline CDR1 is LGHDT and CDR2 is YNNKEL (reference sequence). CDR3 coding DNA: TGTGCCAGCAGCCTGCTGACAGGGGGCGGCGAGCAGTACTTC. Residues: CASSLLTGGGEQYF.

The rearrangement uses TRBV7-3 and TRBJ2-3; tentatively, D is TRBD1 or TRBD2 (5 bases each). Germline values: CDR1 SGHTA, CDR2 FQGTGA. Trimming took off 5 bases at V and 5 bases at J, with 14 bases between the two ends. The CDR3 has 14 residues. CDR3 in DNA: TGTGCCAGCAGCGGGGACGGAGGCGGAGATACGCAGTATTTT. It specifies CASSGDGGGDTQYF.

This clonotype was observed many times. V usage is TRBV6-2 or TRBV6-3 and J usage is TRBJ1-2, with 7 bases matching TRBD1. CDR1 and CDR2 from the germline V gene are MNHEY and SVGEGT. V shed 2 bases and J 2 bases; nucleotides not matched to a gene: 5. There are 15 residues in the CDR3. This CDR3 reads CASSYGTRGNYGYTF. The CDR3, as DNA: TGTGCCAGCAGTTACGGTACCAGGGGGAACTATGGCTACACCTTC.

This chain joins TRBV20-1 and TRBJ2-1; D is perhaps TRBD1 (7 bases). V dropped 7 bases and J dropped 3 bases, with 19 bases sitting between them. The CDR3 contains 15 residues. Germline V lookup: CDR1 DFQATT, CDR2 SNEGSKA (reference sequence). CDR3 in amino acids: CSVVEGAVVYNEQFF. The CDR3 DNA sequence: TGCAGTGTAGTGGAGGGGGCGGTCGTCTACAATGAGCAGTTCTTC.

The rearrangement uses TRBV20-1 and TRBJ2-7; the D gene is possibly TRBD2 (6 bases). This CDR3 has 14 amino acids. Trimming stripped 6 bases from V and 2 bases from J, with 17 bases between. The germline CDR1 and CDR2 sequences are DFQATT and SNEGSKA (reference sequence). The CDR3 is CSAPEGGRAYEQYF. CDR3 in DNA: TGCAGTGCCCCCGAGGGAGGAAGGGCCTACGAGCAGTACTTC.

The rearrangement uses TRBV5-6 and TRBJ2-3, with D perhaps TRBD1 or TRBD2 (6 bases each). This CDR3 has 16 amino acids. The germline CDR1 and CDR2 sequences are SGHDT and YYEEEE. V lost 0 bases to trimming and J lost 1 base, with 12 bases between them. CDR3 region: CASSLGPRGRTDTQYF. CDR3 DNA: TGTGCCAGCAGCTTGGGGCCCCGGGGGCGCACAGATACGCAGTATTTT.

The V call is TRBV4-3, the J call TRBJ2-3; 14 bases line up with TRBD2. V shed 4 bases, J shed 6 bases, and the junction held 9 bases outside the gene matches. This CDR3 comprises 17 residues. Germline loops: CDR1 LGHNA, CDR2 YSLEER. The CDR3 region is CASSPSGLAGVYDTQYF. Here the CDR3 DNA reads TGCGCCAGCAGCCCTTCGGGACTAGCGGGAGTCTATGATACGCAGTATTTT.

This clonotype has a handful of counts. The chain recombines TRBV12-3 or TRBV12-4 with TRBJ1-2, with D tentatively TRBD1 (6 bases). This CDR3 spans 14 amino acids. With 3 bases removed from V and 6 bases from J, the gap between germline ends came to 14 bases. Here the CDR3 reads CASSFGGRQDGYTF. CDR3 DNA: TGTGCCAGCAGTTTCGGGGGGCGCCAGGATGGCTACACCTTC.

A few counts support this clonotype. The chain uses TRBV24-1 and TRBJ2-5, with unresolved D. The germline V and J ends were trimmed by 12 bases and 3 bases, with 10 bases remaining between them. The CDR3 has 11 residues. Per the germline V gene, CDR1 is KGHDR and CDR2 is SFDVKD. The CDR3 here is CAPHHEETQYF. In nucleotides, the CDR3 is TGTGCCCCCCATCACGAAGAGACCCAGTACTTC.

The genes are TRBV30 and TRBJ1-6, with TRBD1 identical over 9 bases. The CDR3 extends over 16 amino acids. The V segment lost 2 bases and the J segment 8 bases; nucleotides outside the gene matches: 10. Germline V gene sequence: CDR1 GTSNPN, CDR2 SVGIG (reference sequence). The chain's CDR3 is CAWSTGGTGLHSPLHF. The CDR3 coding sequence is TGTGCCTGGAGTACAGGAGGGACAGGGCTCCATTCACCCCTCCACTTT.

CDR3 DNA sequence: TGTGCCAGCAGTTCCACAGCGGCGCAGTACTTC. Translated: CASSSTAAQYF. The chain uses TRBV12-3 or TRBV12-4 and TRBJ2-7, with D possibly TRBD2 on 5 matching bases. The CDR3 length is 11 residues. Trimming left V 4 bases short and J 9 bases short, with 10 bases between.

A few counts support this clonotype. This chain uses TRBV5-1 with TRBJ1-1; D possibly corresponds to TRBD1 (5 bases). CDR1 is SGHRS and CDR2 is YFSETQ in the germline V gene. The CDR3 runs to 16 residues. V lost 0 bases and J 2 bases, leaving 14 bases between the germline ends. The CDR3 sequence is CASSLEAGQLNTEAFF. The CDR3 coding sequence is TGCGCCAGCAGCTTGGAAGCGGGGCAACTTAACACTGAAGCTTTCTTT. The full variable domain, in which reference TRBV5-1 and TRBJ1-1 provide the parts outside the CDR3, is KAGVTQTPRYLIKTRGQQVTLSCSPISGHRSVSWYQQTPGQGLQFLFEYFSETQRNKGNFPGRFSGRQFSNSRSEMNVSTLELGDSALYLCASSLEAGQLNTEAFFGQGTRLTVV.

This clonotype was detected a few times. The V call is TRBV11-2, the J call TRBJ2-3, with 11 bases that match TRBD2. CDR1 SGHAT and CDR2 FQNNGV come from the germline V gene. The CDR3 length is 18 residues. The ends lost 0 bases at V and 2 bases at J; junction bases unmatched: 7. The CDR3 here is CASSLDETSGISTDTQYF. The CDR3 DNA sequence: TGTGCCAGCAGCTTAGATGAGACTAGCGGGATATCCACAGATACGCAGTATTTT.

This chain links TRBV6-2 or TRBV6-3 with TRBJ2-1; the match to TRBD2 covers 11 bases. The CDR3 totals 13 residues. Germline V lookup: CDR1 MNHEY, CDR2 SVGEGT. Germline trimming cut 6 bases from V and 9 bases from J; bases unmatched to any gene: 4. The CDR3 region has the DNA TGTGCCAGCAGAGTAGCGGGAGGGGGTGAGCAGTTCTTC. It specifies CASRVAGGGEQFF.